This T cell receptor (beta chain) emerged from a study of blood T cell repertoires in COVID-19. Germline loops: CDR1 KGHDR, CDR2 SFDVKD. The V gene end was trimmed by 1 base and the J gene end by 3 bases; junction bases not matched to a gene: 1. The CDR3 contains 16 residues. This clone was found once. The table came from immunoSEQ multiplex PCR; TCRdb's copy has only in-frame clones and leaves some out. This sample has more than 200,000 clones, with approximately 79% found just once. Input material: peripheral blood. The clonotype was recovered from a woman between 40 and 50 years old with active or convalescent COVID-19. V is TRBV24-1 and J is TRBJ2-1; 11 bases map to TRBD1. CDR3 nucleotide sequence: TGTGCCACCAGTGATTTAGGGACAGGGGGCTACAATGAGCAGTTCTTC. Protein product: CATSDLGTGGYNEQFF.